Each of the 22 T cell receptor beta chains below was sequenced from the same sample in a study of shared clonotypes between healthy human individuals. Sequencing used immunoSEQ multiplex PCR; TCRdb keeps in-frame clones, though not all of them. Here the sample spans roughly 2,300,000 clones, just under 95% being singletons. What was sequenced was naive CD4+ T cells from PBMCs. Stated subset: CD45RA+ positively selected. These TCRs come from a man aged 18 to 30 in good health. Some clones in this sample may be carry-over from other donors' samples.

This chain uses TRBV29-1 with TRBJ2-5, with 7 bases that match TRBD2. The DNA end is more similar to TRBJ2-7, so the J call may be wrong. The CDR3 runs 13 residues. Germline CDR1 and CDR2: SQVTM and ANQGSEA. The CDR3 DNA sequence: TGCAGCGTCGGGCTAGCGGTGCGGGACGAGCAGTACTTC. Protein sequence: CSVGLAVRDEQYF.

The chain links TRBV5-6 to TRBJ1-1; D may be TRBD1 (6 bases). Looked up from germline, CDR1 is SGHDT and CDR2 is YYEEEE. Trimming cost V 4 bases and J 4 bases, with 20 bases left between them. The CDR3 is made up of 16 amino acids. The CDR3 spells CASSPIGGRRGTEAFF. DNA for the CDR3: TGTGCCAGCAGCCCAATCGGGGGGCGACGCGGCACTGAAGCTTTCTTT.

J is TRBJ1-4 and V is TRBV4-1, with D possibly matching TRBD1 (5 bases). This CDR3 is 17 amino acids long. The V gene's germline CDR1 is MGHRA and CDR2 YSYEKL. V lost 4 bases to trimming and J lost 1 base, with 16 bases between them. The CDR3 loop reads CASSLGPPRGTNEKLFF. CDR3 nucleotide sequence: TGCGCCAGCAGCCTTGGCCCCCCAAGGGGAACTAATGAAAAACTGTTTTTT.

Worth noting for this clone: Other DNA sequences in the same sample also yield this CDR3. The J gene is TRBJ2-6, the V gene TRBV14; weak D call: TRBD1 (5 bases). Per the germline V gene, CDR1 is SGHDN and CDR2 is FVKESK. The CDR3 length is 13 residues. Trimming left V 9 bases short and J 1 base short, with 7 bases between. The CDR3, as DNA: TGTGCCAGTAGGGGATCTGGGGCCAACGTCCTGACTTTC. Its protein is CASRGSGANVLTF.

This clone was counted once. The sample contains more than one DNA sequence encoding this CDR3. The V and J genes are TRBV2 and TRBJ2-7, with D tentatively TRBD2 (7 bases). Germline V gene lookup returns CDR1 SNHLY and CDR2 FYNNEI. The CDR3 extends over 14 amino acids. V shed 3 bases and J shed 3 bases, with 12 bases lying between them. CDR3 amino acids: CASSEGGAVYEQYF. In DNA, the CDR3 is TGTGCCAGCAGTGAGGGGGGGGCTGTCTACGAGCAGTACTTC.

This chain connects TRBV27 to TRBJ2-2; perhaps TRBD2 as D (5 bases). V lost 4 bases to trimming and J lost 4 bases, with 16 bases between them. Germline CDR1 MNHEY, CDR2 SMNVEV (reference sequence). The CDR3 runs 16 residues. This CDR3 reads CASSSEGLGSTGELFF. The DNA for the CDR3 is TGTGCCAGCAGTTCCGAGGGATTGGGATCCACCGGGGAGCTGTTTTTT.

This clone appeared a single time. The chain has TRBV28 and TRBJ2-1, with 13 bases matching TRBD2. The ends lost 5 bases at V and 3 bases at J; junction bases unmatched: 13. CDR3 length equals 19 residues. CDR1 and CDR2 (germline): MDHEN, SYDVKM. The DNA of the CDR3 is TGTGCCAGCAGTACAAGGACTAGCGGGAGTTCAATTCGCTACAATGAGCAGTTCTTC. Residues: CASSTRTSGSSIRYNEQFF.

The chain is built from TRBV18 and TRBJ2-3; no clear D gene. Germline CDR1 reads KGHSH; CDR2 reads LQKENI. The CDR3 consists of 13 residues. The ends were cut back, 2 bases at V and 4 bases at J, with 7 bases in the middle. The CDR3 here is CASSPNYADTQYF. For the CDR3, the DNA is TGTGCCAGCTCACCAAATTATGCAGATACGCAGTATTTT.

V gene TRBV7-6 combines with J gene TRBJ2-7, with 9 bases fitting TRBD1. The V gene end was trimmed by 5 bases and the J gene end by 2 bases; junction bases not matched to a gene: 7. Germline values: CDR1 SGHVS, CDR2 FNYEAQ. The CDR3 covers 15 residues. CDR3 in amino acids: CASSPLWTGAYEQYF. CDR3 DNA sequence: TGTGCCAGCAGCCCCCTGTGGACAGGGGCCTACGAGCAGTACTTC.

The J gene is TRBJ2-3, the V gene TRBV7-9; possibly TRBD1 or TRBD2 for D (5 bases each). With 2 bases removed from V and 6 bases from J, the gap between germline ends came to 12 bases. The germline gives CDR1 SEHNR, CDR2 FQNEAQ (reference sequence). The CDR3 loop spans 14 amino acids. The chain's CDR3 is CASSLPGSGDTQYF. DNA for the CDR3: TGTGCCAGCAGCTTACCAGGGTCGGGGGATACGCAGTATTTT. The variable domain in full, completed from reference TRBV7-9 and TRBJ2-3, reads DTGVSQNPRHKITKRGQNVTFRCDPISEHNRLYWYRQTLGQGPEFLTYFQNEAQLEKSRLLSDRFSAERPKGSFSTLEIQRTEQGDSAMYLCASSLPGSGDTQYFGPGTRLTVL.

The rearrangement joins TRBV7-2 to TRBJ1-2; no clear D. The V gene's germline CDR1 is SGHTA and CDR2 FQGNSA. The CDR3 extends over 14 amino acids. Trimming took off 1 base at V and 6 bases at J, with 12 bases between the two ends. CDR3 nucleotides: TGTGCCAGCAGCTTAGGAGGCAGCGCCCATGGCTACACCTTC. This codes for CASSLGGSAHGYTF.

The chain uses TRBV5-3 and TRBJ2-7; D gene ambiguous. TRBV5-3 is reported as an ORF; its role is uncertain. The V and J ends lost 9 bases and 5 bases respectively, with 15 bases between them. The length of the CDR3 is 12 residues. The CDR3 DNA follows: TGTGCCACTATCCTTGGGCAGGACGAGCAGTACTTC. It codes for CATILGQDEQYF.

The rearrangement joins TRBV10-3 to TRBJ1-5; no definite D call. V lost 7 bases and J 4 bases, leaving 11 bases between the germline ends. The CDR3 is made up of 13 amino acids. Germline V gene lookup returns CDR1 ENHRY and CDR2 SYGVKD. The CDR3 bases are TGTGCCATCAAATTATCCCTAAATCAGCCCCAGCATTTT. Translating it yields CAIKLSLNQPQHF.

The J gene is TRBJ2-7, the V gene TRBV5-4; TRBD2 matches 11 bases. Unmatched junction bases numbered 7, after V lost 3 bases and J lost 5 bases. Germline V gene data show CDR1 as SGHNT and CDR2 as YYREEE (reference sequence). The CDR3 is 15 residues long. The CDR3 nucleotides are TGTGCCAGCAGCTACCTGACTAGCGGGAACGACGAGCAGTACTTC. Translated: CASSYLTSGNDEQYF.

This clone was counted a single time. The chain is built from TRBV30 and TRBJ1-2; 9 bases are shared with TRBD1. CDR1 and CDR2 (germline): GTSNPN, SVGIG (reference sequence). The trim removed 2 bases at V and 10 bases at J, leaving 5 bases unmatched. The CDR3 runs to 12 residues. The CDR3 nucleotides are TGTGCCTGGAGTAGGGACAGGGTAACCTACACCTTC. This encodes CAWSRDRVTYTF.

The chain recombines TRBV5-1 with TRBJ1-1; 7 nucleotides align to TRBD1. V shed 4 bases and J 1 base; nucleotides not matched to a gene: 7. The CDR3 runs 15 residues. CDR1 is SGHRS, CDR2 YFSETQ, per germline. For the CDR3, the DNA is TGCGCCAGCAGCGAGGGACAGCCAGGGAACACTGAAGCTTTCTTT. It yields the protein CASSEGQPGNTEAFF.

The rearrangement joins TRBV7-3 to TRBJ2-7, with 12 positions matching TRBD2. The trim removed 4 bases at V and 7 bases at J, leaving 8 bases unmatched. Germline V gene sequence: CDR1 SGHTA, CDR2 FQGTGA. The CDR3 covers 15 residues. CDR3 protein: CASSSRLAGVWEQYF. For the CDR3, the DNA is TGTGCCAGCAGCTCAAGACTAGCGGGAGTCTGGGAGCAGTACTTC.

V gene TRBV11-2 combines with J gene TRBJ2-2, with 8 nucleotides matching TRBD2. Germline V CDR1 and CDR2: SGHAT, FQNNGV. This CDR3 is 17 amino acids long. The junction had 5 bases not matched to a gene; V was cut back by 1 base and J by 1 base. The CDR3 is CASSLVVTSGNTGELFF. CDR3 DNA: TGTGCCAGCAGCTTAGTCGTCACTAGCGGGAACACCGGGGAGCTGTTTTTT.

As to this clone: Other DNA sequences within the sample encode an identical CDR3. The chain recombines TRBV29-1 with TRBJ2-5; the match to TRBD1 covers 9 bases. CDR3 size: 12 residues. Germline CDR1 reads SQVTM; CDR2 reads ANQGSEA. Trimming cost V 7 bases and J 5 bases; bases outside gene matches: 5. The CDR3 protein is CSADRGRETQYF. CDR3 sequence (DNA): TGCAGCGCTGACAGGGGGAGGGAGACCCAGTACTTC.

This sequence joins TRBV5-1 and TRBJ1-2; TRBD1 aligns across 10 bases. After removal of 2 bases from V and 8 bases from J, the junction contained 9 bases not matched to a gene. In germline, CDR1 is SGHRS, CDR2 YFSETQ. This CDR3 is 15 amino acids long. The CDR3 coding sequence is TGCGCCAGCAGCTTCGACAGGGGGCTCTCTCAGGGCTACACCTTC. Protein product: CASSFDRGLSQGYTF.

The rearrangement uses TRBV28 and TRBJ2-6; 8 bases align to TRBD1. There are 15 residues in the CDR3. CDR1 and CDR2 from the germline V gene are MDHEN and SYDVKM. Losses at the gene ends were 6 bases for V and 4 bases for J; bases not matched to a gene: 5. The CDR3 nucleotides read TGTGCCAGCAGCGGACAGGGTCTGGGGGCCAACGTCCTGACTTTC. It translates to CASSGQGLGANVLTF.

As regards this clone: Distinct nucleotide sequences in the sample also encode this CDR3. The chain couples TRBV29-1 to TRBJ2-1; D remains ambiguous. The V and J ends lost 6 bases and 4 bases respectively, with 4 bases between them. The CDR3 is 10 amino acids. Looked up from germline, CDR1 is SQVTM and CDR2 is ANQGSEA. CDR3 loop: CSVDYNEQFF. The CDR3 DNA reads as TGCAGCGTCGATTACAATGAGCAGTTCTTC.